Listed here is a single TCR beta chain. The antigen remains undetermined. The data stem from a study of cytomegalovirus exposure and HLA in healthy donors. The wider study: Unique TCR beta sequences numbering approximately 120 million came from 150 million to 200 million T cells in an earlier analysis.

PCR primers comprised 60 Vbeta and 13 Jbeta primers. Assay: immunoSEQ multiplex PCR; the TCRdb copy retains only in-frame clones and omits some. Altogether some 150,000 clones are present, around 77% being singletons, with the ten largest covering under 1.5%. Germline CDR1 is SGHRS and CDR2 is YFSETQ. After removal of 3 bases from V and 2 bases from J, the junction contained 0 bases not matched to a gene. The CDR3 runs 14 residues. Study results and caveats: In a later analysis, V- and J-gene trimming of beta chains associated with a DCLRE1C missense variant, replicated independently.

Specimen: PBMCs. The J gene is TRBJ1-5, the V gene TRBV5-1, with 9 bases identical to TRBD1. This sequence originates from a man in his sixties in good health and CMV-seronegative. CDR3 coding DNA: TGCGCCAGCAGCTGGACAGGGGGCAATCAGCCCCAGCATTTT. It codes for CASSWTGGNQPQHF.